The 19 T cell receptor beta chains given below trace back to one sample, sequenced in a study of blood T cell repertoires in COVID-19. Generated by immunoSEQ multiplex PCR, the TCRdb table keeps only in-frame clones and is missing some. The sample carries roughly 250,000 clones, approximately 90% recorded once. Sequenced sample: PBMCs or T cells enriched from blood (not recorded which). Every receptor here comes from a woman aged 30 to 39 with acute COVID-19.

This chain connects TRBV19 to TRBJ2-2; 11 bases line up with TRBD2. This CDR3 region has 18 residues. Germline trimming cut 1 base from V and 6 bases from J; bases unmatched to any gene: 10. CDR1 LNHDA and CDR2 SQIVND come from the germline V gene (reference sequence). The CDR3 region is CASSIAPLAGVGAGELFF. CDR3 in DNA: TGTGCCAGTAGTATAGCCCCACTAGCGGGAGTAGGCGCCGGGGAGCTGTTTTTT.

CDR3 sequence: CASGLVQRPGALTDTQYF. CDR3 nucleotides: TGTGCTAGTGGTTTGGTACAGCGTCCAGGGGCCCTCACAGATACGCAGTATTTT. The chain uses TRBV12-5 and TRBJ2-3; possibly TRBD1 for D (6 bases). V was trimmed by 0 bases and J by 2 bases, leaving 18 bases between them. The CDR3 is 18 residues long. Germline V gene sequence: CDR1 LGHNT, CDR2 FRNRAP.

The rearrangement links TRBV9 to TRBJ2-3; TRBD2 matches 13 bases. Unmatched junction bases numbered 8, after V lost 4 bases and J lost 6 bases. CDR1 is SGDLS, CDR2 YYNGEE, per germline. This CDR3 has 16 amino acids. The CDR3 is CASSKRTSGSGDTQYF. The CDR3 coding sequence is TGTGCCAGCAGCAAGAGGACTAGCGGGAGCGGGGATACGCAGTATTTT. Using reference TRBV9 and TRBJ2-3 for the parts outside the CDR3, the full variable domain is DSGVTQTPKHLITATGQRVTLRCSPRSGDLSVYWYQQSLDQGLQFLIQYYNGEERAKGNILERFSAQQFPDLHSELNLSSLELGDSALYFCASSKRTSGSGDTQYFGPGTRLTVL.

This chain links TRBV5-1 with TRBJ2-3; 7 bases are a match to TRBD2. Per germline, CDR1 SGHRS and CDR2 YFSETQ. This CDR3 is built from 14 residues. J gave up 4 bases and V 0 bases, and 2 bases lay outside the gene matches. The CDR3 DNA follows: TGCGCCAGCAGCTTGGGACTAGCTGCAGATACGCAGTATTTT. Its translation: CASSLGLAADTQYF. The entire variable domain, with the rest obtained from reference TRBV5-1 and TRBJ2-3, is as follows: KAGVTQTPRYLIKTRGQQVTLSCSPISGHRSVSWYQQTPGQGLQFLFEYFSETQRNKGNFPGRFSGRQFSNSRSEMNVSTLELGDSALYLCASSLGLAADTQYFGPGTRLTVL.

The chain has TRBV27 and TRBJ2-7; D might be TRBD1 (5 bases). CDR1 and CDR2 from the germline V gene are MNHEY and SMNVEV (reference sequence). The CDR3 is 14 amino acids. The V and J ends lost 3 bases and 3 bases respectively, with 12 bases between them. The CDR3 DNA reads TGTGCCAGCAGTTTGAGGCACACAGGCTACGAGCAGTACTTC. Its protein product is CASSLRHTGYEQYF.

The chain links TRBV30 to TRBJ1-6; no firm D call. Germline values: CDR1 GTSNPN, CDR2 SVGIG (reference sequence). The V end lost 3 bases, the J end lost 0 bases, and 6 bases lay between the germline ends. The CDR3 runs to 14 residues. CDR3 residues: CAWRALSYNSPLHF. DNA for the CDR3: TGTGCCTGGAGAGCACTCTCCTATAATTCACCCCTCCACTTT.

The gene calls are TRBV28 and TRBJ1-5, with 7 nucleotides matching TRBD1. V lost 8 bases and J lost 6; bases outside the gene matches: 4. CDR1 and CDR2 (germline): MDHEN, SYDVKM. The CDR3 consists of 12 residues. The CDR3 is CASAGGSQPQHF. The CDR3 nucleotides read TGTGCCAGCGCAGGGGGAAGTCAGCCCCAGCATTTT.

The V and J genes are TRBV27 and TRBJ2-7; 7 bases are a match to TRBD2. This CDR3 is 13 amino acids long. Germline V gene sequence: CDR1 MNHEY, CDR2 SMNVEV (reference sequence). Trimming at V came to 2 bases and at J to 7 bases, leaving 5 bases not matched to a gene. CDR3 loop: CASSLGGGREQYF. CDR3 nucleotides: TGTGCCAGCAGTTTAGGGGGAGGGCGTGAGCAGTACTTC.

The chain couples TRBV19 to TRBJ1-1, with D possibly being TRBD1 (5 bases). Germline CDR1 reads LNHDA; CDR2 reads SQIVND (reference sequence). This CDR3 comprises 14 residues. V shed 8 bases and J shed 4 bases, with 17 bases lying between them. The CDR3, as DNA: TGTGCCAGTCTGAAAGGAGGGGTAGGCACTGAAGCTTTCTTT. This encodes CASLKGGVGTEAFF.

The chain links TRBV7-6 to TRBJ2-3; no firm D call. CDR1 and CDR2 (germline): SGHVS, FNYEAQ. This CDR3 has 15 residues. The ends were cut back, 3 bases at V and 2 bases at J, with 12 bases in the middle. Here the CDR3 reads CASSFILGDTDTQYF. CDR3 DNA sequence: TGTGCCAGCAGCTTTATCCTAGGAGACACAGATACGCAGTATTTT.

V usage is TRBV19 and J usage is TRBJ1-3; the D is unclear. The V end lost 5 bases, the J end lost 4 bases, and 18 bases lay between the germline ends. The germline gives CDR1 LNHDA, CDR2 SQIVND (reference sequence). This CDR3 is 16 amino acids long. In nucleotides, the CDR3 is TGTGCCAGTAGTTCCGGGTCCACCTCGGAGGGAAACACCATATATTTT. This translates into CASSSGSTSEGNTIYF.

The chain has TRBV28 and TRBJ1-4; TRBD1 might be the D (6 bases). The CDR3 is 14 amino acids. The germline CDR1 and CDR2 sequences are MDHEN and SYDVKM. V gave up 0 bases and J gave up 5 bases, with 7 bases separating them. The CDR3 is CASSLWQGNEKLFF. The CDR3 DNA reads TGTGCCAGCAGTTTATGGCAGGGGAATGAAAAACTGTTTTTT.

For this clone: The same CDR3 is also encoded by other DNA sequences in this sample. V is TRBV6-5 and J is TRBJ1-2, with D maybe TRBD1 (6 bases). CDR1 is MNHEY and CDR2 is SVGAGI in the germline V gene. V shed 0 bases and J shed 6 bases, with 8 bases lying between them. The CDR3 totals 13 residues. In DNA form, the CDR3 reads TGTGCCAGCAGTTACTCGACAGGTGATGGCTACACCTTC. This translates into CASSYSTGDGYTF.

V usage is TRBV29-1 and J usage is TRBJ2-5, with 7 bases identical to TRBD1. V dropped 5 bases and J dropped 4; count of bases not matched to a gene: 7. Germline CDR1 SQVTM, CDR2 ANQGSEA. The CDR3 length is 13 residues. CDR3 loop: CSVSDRAGETQYF. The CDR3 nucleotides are TGCAGCGTTTCAGACAGGGCGGGAGAGACCCAGTACTTC.

The CDR3 DNA reads TGCGCCAGCAGCTTGGTTGGGGCAGGAGGCTACACCTTC. Amino acids: CASSLVGAGGYTF. The chain couples TRBV5-1 to TRBJ1-2, with a weak D call TRBD1 (5 bases). V dropped 0 bases and J dropped 8 bases, with 11 bases sitting between them. From germline, CDR1 is SGHRS and CDR2 YFSETQ. CDR3 length: 13 residues.

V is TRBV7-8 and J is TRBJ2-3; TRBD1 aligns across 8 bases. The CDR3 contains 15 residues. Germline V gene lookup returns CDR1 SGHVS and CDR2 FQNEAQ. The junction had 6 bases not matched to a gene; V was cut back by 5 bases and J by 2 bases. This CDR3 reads CASSLRQGNTDTQYF. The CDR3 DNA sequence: TGTGCCAGCAGCCTCCGACAGGGGAACACAGATACGCAGTATTTT. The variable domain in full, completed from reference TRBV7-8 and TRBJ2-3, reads GAGVSQSPRYKVAKRGQDVALRCDPISGHVSLFWYQQALGQGPEFLTYFQNEAQLDKSGLPSDRFFAERPEGSVSTLKIQRTQQEDSAVYLCASSLRQGNTDTQYFGPGTRLTVL.

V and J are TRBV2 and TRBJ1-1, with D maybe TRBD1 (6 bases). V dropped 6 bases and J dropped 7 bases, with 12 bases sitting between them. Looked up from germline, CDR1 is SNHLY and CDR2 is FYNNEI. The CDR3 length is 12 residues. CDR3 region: CASREQGHEAFF. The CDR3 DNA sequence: TGTGCCAGCAGGGAACAGGGTCATGAAGCTTTCTTT.

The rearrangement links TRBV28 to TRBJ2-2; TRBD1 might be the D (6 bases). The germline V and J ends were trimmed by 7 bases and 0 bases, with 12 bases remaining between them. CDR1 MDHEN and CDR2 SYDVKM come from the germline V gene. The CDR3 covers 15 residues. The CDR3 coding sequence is TGTGCCAGCATTGGGACAAGTCCGAACACCGGGGAGCTGTTTTTT. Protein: CASIGTSPNTGELFF.

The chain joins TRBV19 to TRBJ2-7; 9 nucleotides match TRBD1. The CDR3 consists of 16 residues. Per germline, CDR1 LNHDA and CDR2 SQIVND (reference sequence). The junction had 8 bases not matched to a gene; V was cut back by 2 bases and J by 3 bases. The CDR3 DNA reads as TGTGCCAGTAGTATAAATCCGGGACAGGGTTTCTACGAGCAGTACTTC. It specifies CASSINPGQGFYEQYF. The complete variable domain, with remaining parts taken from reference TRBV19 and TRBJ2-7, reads DGGITQSPKYLFRKEGQNVTLSCEQNLNHDAMYWYRQDPGQGLRLIYYSQIVNDFQKGDIAEGYSVSREKKESFPLTVTSAQKNPTAFYLCASSINPGQGFYEQYFGPGTRLTVT.